The present TCR beta chain was sequenced within a study of T cell responses to AZD1222 COVID-19 vaccine. Findings and limits, study-wide: Sampled repertoires all dated from after the peak T cell response. Along spike, vaccine-associated CD4 TCRs were found throughout, with dominance at 160-218 and 743-854. There were mostly white British donors and more females than males, and clonal diversity was possibly underestimated.

This table comes from immunoSEQ multiplex PCR, and its TCRdb copy is limited to in-frame clones, with some not included. The sample yields just under 150,000 clones, roughly 86% seen once. Germline CDR1 SGHNT, CDR2 YENEEA. V was trimmed by 5 bases and J by 9 bases, leaving 11 bases between them. This CDR3 spans 12 amino acids. As concerns this clone: Its antigen remains unknown.

The TCR comes from an adult who received the MenACWY meningococcal vaccine as a control. The chain joins TRBV11-3 to TRBJ2-1; D is possibly TRBD1 or TRBD2 (5 bases each). The source was peripheral blood, collected 28 days after the second dose of the MenACWY control vaccine. CDR3: CASSPTGGEQFF. CDR3 sequence (DNA): TGTGCCAGCAGCCCCACAGGAGGTGAGCAGTTCTTC.